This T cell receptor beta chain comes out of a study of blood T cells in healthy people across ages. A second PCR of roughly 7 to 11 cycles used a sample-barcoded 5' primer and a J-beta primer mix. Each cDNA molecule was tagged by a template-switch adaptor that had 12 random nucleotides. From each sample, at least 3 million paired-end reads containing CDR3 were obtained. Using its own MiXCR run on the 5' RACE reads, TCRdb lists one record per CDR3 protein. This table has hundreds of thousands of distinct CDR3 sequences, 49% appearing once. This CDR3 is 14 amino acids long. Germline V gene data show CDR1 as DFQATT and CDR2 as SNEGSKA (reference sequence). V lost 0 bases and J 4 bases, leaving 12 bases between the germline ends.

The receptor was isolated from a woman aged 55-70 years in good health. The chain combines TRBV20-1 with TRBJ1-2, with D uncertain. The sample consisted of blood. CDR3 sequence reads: CSARDSDGSYGYTF. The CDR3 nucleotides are TGCAGTGCTAGAGATTCGGACGGAAGCTATGGCTACACCTTC.